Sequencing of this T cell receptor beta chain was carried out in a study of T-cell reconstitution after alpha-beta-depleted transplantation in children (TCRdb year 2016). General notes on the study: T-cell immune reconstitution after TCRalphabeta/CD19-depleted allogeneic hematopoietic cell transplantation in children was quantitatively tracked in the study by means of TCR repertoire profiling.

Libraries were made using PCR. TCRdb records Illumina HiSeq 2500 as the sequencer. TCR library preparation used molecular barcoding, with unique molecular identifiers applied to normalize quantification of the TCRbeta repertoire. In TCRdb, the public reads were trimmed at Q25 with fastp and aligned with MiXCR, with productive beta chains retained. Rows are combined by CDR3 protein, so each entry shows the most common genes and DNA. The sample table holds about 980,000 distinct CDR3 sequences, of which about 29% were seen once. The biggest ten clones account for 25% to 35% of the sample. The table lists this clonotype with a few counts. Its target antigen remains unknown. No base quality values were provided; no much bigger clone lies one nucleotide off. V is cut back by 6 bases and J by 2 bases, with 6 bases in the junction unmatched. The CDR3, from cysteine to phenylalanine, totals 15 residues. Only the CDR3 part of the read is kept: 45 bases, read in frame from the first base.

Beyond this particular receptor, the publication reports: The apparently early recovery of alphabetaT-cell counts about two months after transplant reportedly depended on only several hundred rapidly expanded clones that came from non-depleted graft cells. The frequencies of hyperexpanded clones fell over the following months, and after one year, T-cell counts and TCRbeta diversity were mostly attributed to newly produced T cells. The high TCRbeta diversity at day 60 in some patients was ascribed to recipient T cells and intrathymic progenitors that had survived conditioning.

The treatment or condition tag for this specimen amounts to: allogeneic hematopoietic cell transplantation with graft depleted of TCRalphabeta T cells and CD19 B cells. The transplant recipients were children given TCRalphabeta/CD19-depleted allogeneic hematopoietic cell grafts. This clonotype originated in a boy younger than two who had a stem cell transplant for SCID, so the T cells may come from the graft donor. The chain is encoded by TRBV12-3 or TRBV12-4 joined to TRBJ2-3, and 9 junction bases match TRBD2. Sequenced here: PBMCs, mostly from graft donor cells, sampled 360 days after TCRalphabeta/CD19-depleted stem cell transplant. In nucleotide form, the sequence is TGTGCCAGCAGGCCGGGACTAGCTGCCACAGATACGCAGTATTTT. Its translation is CASRPGLAATDTQYF.